Given below is one TCR beta chain in context. The data belong to a study of T cells in Graves' hyperthyroidism and ophthalmopathy. Overall study context: Upon initial diagnosis and before any treatment, peripheral blood was collected.

Amplification yielded TCR beta CDR3 regions, with RNA transcripts as the source. The HTBI primer set served for first-round RT-PCR of the TCR CDR3. One entry per CDR3 protein results from TCRdb running MiXCR on the multiplex PCR reads. The table records 350,000 to 500,000 distinct CDR3 sequences, approximately 14% of them present only once. Exclusions: uncontrolled infection, other autoimmune disease, pregnancy, lactation. The TCR originated in a woman younger than 30 with Graves' hyperthyroidism. Sequencing input: blood.

The CDR3 DNA follows: TGTGCCAGCAGCACGCTACCGGGACAGACCACCGGGGAGCTGTTTTTT. Translation gives CASSTLPGQTTGELFF. The genes are TRBV13 and TRBJ2-2; 7 positions match TRBD1. The CDR3 has 16 amino acids. CDR1 is PRHDT, CDR2 FYEKMQ, per germline (reference sequence). After removal of 5 bases from V and 4 bases from J, the junction contained 10 bases not matched to a gene.